The 21 T cell receptor beta chains in this list originate from one sample, sequenced in a study of post-analysis software for immune sequencing data. Findings and limits, study-wide: Five TRBV segments (TRBV5-6, TRBV5-1 and TRBV20-1 among them) occurred more frequently in patients than in controls.

No antigen is known for these receptors. The TCR beta cDNA libraries contained unique molecular identifiers. TCRdb reanalysed the PCR reads using MiXCR and keeps one entry per CDR3 protein. The repertoire consists of roughly 170,000 distinct CDR3 sequences, with approximately 30% occurring once and the leading ten covering approximately 1.4%. The sequenced sample was blood. These receptor sequences come from a girl between 10 and 17 years old with multiple sclerosis.

This clonotype was detected many times. V and J are TRBV20-1 and TRBJ2-1; TRBD2 aligns across 15 bases. V dropped 6 bases and J dropped 6; count of bases not matched to a gene: 3. CDR1 is DFQATT, CDR2 SNEGSKA, per germline (reference sequence). This CDR3 has 14 amino acids. Here the CDR3 reads CSARTSGRGNEQFF. DNA for the CDR3: TGCAGTGCCAGGACTAGCGGGAGGGGCAATGAGCAGTTCTTC.

The chain combines TRBV12-3 or TRBV12-4 with TRBJ2-2; 13 nucleotides agree with TRBD2. V shed 6 bases, J shed 7 bases, and the junction held 8 bases outside the gene matches. The CDR3 runs to 16 residues. The CDR3 is CASSRGTSGMGGELFF. CDR3 coding DNA: TGTGCCAGCAGCCGCGGGACTAGCGGGATGGGCGGGGAGCTGTTTTTT.

Comments on this clonotype: One base away lies a much larger clone, so this may be a sequencing read error. This chain links TRBV20-1 with TRBJ2-4; D ambiguous. The last part of the DNA fits TRBJ2-7 better; the J call may be wrong. Germline V lookup: CDR1 DFQATT, CDR2 SNEGSKA (reference sequence). There are 13 residues in the CDR3. The CDR3 DNA reads as TGCAGTGCTAGAGGAAGGGCCCACGACGAGCAGTACTTC. This encodes CSARGRAHDEQYF.

Note on this clonotype: This may be a read error: a much more frequent sequence differs by one nucleotide. The rearrangement uses TRBV5-1 and TRBJ2-5, with 10 bases aligning to TRBD2. V lost 3 bases and J lost 6; bases outside the gene matches: 11. Germline values: CDR1 SGHRS, CDR2 YFSETQ. This CDR3 contains 16 residues. CDR3 amino acids: CASSSPLAGVVKTQYF. CDR3 DNA: TGCGCCAGCAGCTCCCCTCTAGCGGGAGTCGTGAAGACCCAGTACTTC.

This clonotype turned up a few times. The chain recombines TRBV5-1 with TRBJ2-7; 7 nucleotides match TRBD1. V shed 4 bases, J shed 2 bases, and the junction held 6 bases outside the gene matches. Germline-derived CDR1 and CDR2 are SGHRS and YFSETQ. The CDR3 sequence is 14 residues long. The CDR3 DNA reads TGCGCCAGCAGCGGGGGACAGACCACCTACGAGCAGTACTTC. It specifies CASSGGQTTYEQYF.

The rearrangement uses TRBV5-4 and TRBJ2-7, with 10 bases that match TRBD2. The germline CDR1 and CDR2 sequences are SGHNT and YYREEE (reference sequence). The V gene end was trimmed by 4 bases and the J gene end by 3 bases; junction bases not matched to a gene: 10. This CDR3 region has 16 residues. The CDR3 sequence is CASSPSGRGNFYEQYF. The CDR3 bases are TGTGCCAGCAGCCCCAGCGGGAGGGGAAACTTCTACGAGCAGTACTTC.

In this sample, this clonotype turned up a few times. The chain combines TRBV24-1 with TRBJ2-3; TRBD1 matches at 10 bases. V lost 8 bases to trimming and J lost 3 bases; unmatched junction nucleotides: 1. Germline values: CDR1 KGHDR, CDR2 SFDVKD. This CDR3 is 13 amino acids long. CDR3 bases: TGTGCCACCATGGGACAGGGGACAGATACGCAGTATTTT. Its protein product is CATMGQGTDTQYF.

Turning to this clonotype: A much larger clone differs by one base, so this may be a read error. The V call is TRBV9, the J call TRBJ1-5; D call uncertain. The CDR3 extends over 15 amino acids. Trimming took 3 bases from V and 0 from J, leaving 10 bases between them. Germline values: CDR1 SGDLS, CDR2 YYNGEE. The CDR3 DNA reads TGTGCCAGCAGCGGAGGGTTGAGTAGCAATCAGCCCCAGCATTTT. This gives the protein CASSGGLSSNQPQHF.

The rearrangement uses TRBV2 and TRBJ1-4; D call uncertain. The length of the CDR3 is 14 residues. The germline V and J ends were trimmed by 7 bases and 6 bases, with 15 bases remaining between them. Germline loops: CDR1 SNHLY, CDR2 FYNNEI. CDR3 in DNA: TGTGCCAGCAATTACGGTACGATCCATGAAAAACTGTTTTTT. As protein: CASNYGTIHEKLFF.

The genes are TRBV14 and TRBJ1-2, with D hard to call. V shed 4 bases and J shed 2 bases, with 8 bases lying between them. This CDR3 is 13 amino acids long. Looked up from germline, CDR1 is SGHDN and CDR2 is FVKESK. DNA of the CDR3: TGTGCCAGCAGCCTTTTCAGGAACTATGGCTACACCTTC. This translates into CASSLFRNYGYTF.

This clonotype was seen only a few times. The V and J genes are TRBV28 and TRBJ2-7, with 9 bases aligning to TRBD1. V shed 10 bases and J 5 bases; nucleotides not matched to a gene: 15. Germline V gene lookup returns CDR1 MDHEN and CDR2 SYDVKM. The CDR3 covers 15 residues. CDR3 region: CATRTGGVERDEQYF. The CDR3 DNA reads as TGTGCCACCCGAACAGGGGGCGTAGAAAGGGACGAGCAGTACTTC.

The V and J genes are TRBV4-1 and TRBJ2-5; D might be TRBD2 (5 bases). CDR1 is MGHRA and CDR2 is YSYEKL in the germline V gene. This CDR3 is 15 amino acids long. V was clipped by 3 bases and J by 1 base, with 12 bases between them. The CDR3 is CASSQAGLAQETQYF. DNA of the CDR3: TGCGCCAGCAGCCAGGCGGGTTTGGCCCAAGAGACCCAGTACTTC.

The table lists this clonotype with many counts. This rearrangement joins TRBV12-3 or TRBV12-4 to TRBJ2-3; D is tentatively TRBD1 or TRBD2 (5 bases each). V lost 10 bases to trimming and J lost 3 bases, with 11 bases between them. This CDR3 has 12 amino acids. The CDR3 loop is CAKGRWTDTQYF. In nucleotides, the CDR3 is TGTGCCAAGGGACGCTGGACAGATACGCAGTATTTT.

This clonotype was recorded at least ten times. The V and J genes are TRBV28 and TRBJ2-1; D remains unclear. CDR3 size: 13 residues. Germline V gene sequence: CDR1 MDHEN, CDR2 SYDVKM. Trimming pared 8 bases from V and 0 bases from J, leaving 8 bases between. CDR3 residues: CASRASSYNEQFF. The CDR3 bases are TGTGCCAGCCGGGCTAGCTCCTACAATGAGCAGTTCTTC.

This clonotype was picked up a small number of times. The genes are TRBV7-9 and TRBJ1-6, with D uncertain. V gave up 4 bases and J gave up 10 bases, with 14 bases separating them. Looked up from germline, CDR1 is SEHNR and CDR2 is FQNEAQ (reference sequence). The CDR3 loop spans 14 amino acids. In DNA form, the CDR3 reads TGTGCCAGCAGCTCCACCCTTATGGGGTCACCCCTCCACTTT. Its protein is CASSSTLMGSPLHF. Using reference TRBV7-9 and TRBJ1-6 for the parts outside the CDR3, the full variable domain is DTGVSQNPRHKITKRGQNVTFRCDPISEHNRLYWYRQTLGQGPEFLTYFQNEAQLEKSRLLSDRFSAERPKGSFSTLEIQRTEQGDSAMYLCASSSTLMGSPLHFGNGTRLTVT.

This clonotype was counted a few times. The chain recombines TRBV12-3 or TRBV12-4 with TRBJ1-2; D is ambiguous. Trimming took 2 bases from V and 6 from J, leaving 22 bases between them. The CDR3 spans 17 residues. CDR3 protein: CASSLSSGAPGVNGYTF. CDR3 bases: TGTGCCAGCAGTTTATCGAGTGGAGCGCCGGGTGTTAATGGCTACACCTTC.

The table lists this clonotype with many counts. The chain employs TRBV5-1 and TRBJ2-5; D might be TRBD2 (6 bases). The CDR3 runs to 15 residues. V lost 0 bases, J lost 2 bases, and 11 bases lay in between. Germline lookup yields CDR1 SGHRS and CDR2 YFSETQ. The CDR3 DNA is TGCGCCAGCAGCTTGGTATTAGCGGATCAAGAGACCCAGTACTTC. The encoded protein is CASSLVLADQETQYF.

This clonotype occurred once. The chain uses TRBV9 and TRBJ2-4; D gene uncertain. The V end lost 3 bases, the J end lost 5 bases, and 6 bases lay between the germline ends. The length of the CDR3 is 12 residues. Germline assignment: CDR1 SGDLS and CDR2 YYNGEE. The CDR3 bases are TGTGCCAGCAGCGAAGAAGAAAACATTCAGTACTTC. Its protein product is CASSEEENIQYF.

This chain connects TRBV5-1 to TRBJ2-1; D is uncertain. Trimming left V 6 bases short and J 4 bases short, with 14 bases between. CDR3 length equals 14 residues. Germline lookup yields CDR1 SGHRS and CDR2 YFSETQ. The CDR3 loop reads CASTRSGGYNEQFF. CDR3 DNA: TGCGCCAGCACTCGGTCGGGCGGTTACAATGAGCAGTTCTTC.

This chain links TRBV11-2 with TRBJ1-4; 7 nucleotides match TRBD1. The CDR3 runs 14 residues. Trimming cost V 5 bases and J 7 bases; bases outside gene matches: 7. Germline V gene lookup returns CDR1 SGHAT and CDR2 FQNNGV. The CDR3 here is CASSDRQGSEKLFF. CDR3 DNA: TGTGCCAGCAGCGACAGACAGGGAAGTGAAAAACTGTTTTTT.

The sample holds a few counts of this clonotype. The V call is TRBV15, the J call TRBJ2-7; TRBD2 aligns across 7 bases. Per germline, CDR1 LNHNV and CDR2 YYDKDF (reference sequence). V gave up 6 bases and J gave up 0 bases; unmatched junction bases: 5. The length of the CDR3 is 14 residues. The CDR3 coding sequence is TGTGCCACCAGTACTAGCGTCAGCTCCTACGAGCAGTACTTC. This encodes CATSTSVSSYEQYF.